This T cell receptor beta chain was documented in a study of T cell repertoires in cytomegalovirus infection. Study-wide background: Signatures in public TCR beta sequences pointed to both CMV infection and matching HLA type.

Overall study results and limits: Predominance within the ex vivo response was attributable to HLA-C-restricted CMV-specific TCR beta clonotypes. People with CMV and the relevant HLA were identified by cumulative public TCR beta family frequency.

This clonotype was detected ten times or more. Its antigen is unidentified. TCRdb reanalysed the reads using MiXCR and keeps one entry per CDR3 protein. The top ten hold 1.6% of the sample, which has some 220,000 distinct CDR3 sequences, around 12% seen once. Germline V gives CDR1 MDHEN, CDR2 SYDVKM. Unmatched junction bases numbered 7, after V lost 6 bases and J lost 5 bases. The CDR3 is 15 residues long. The TCR comes from a human donor in good health (CMV status not recorded). Some clones in this sample may be carry-over from other donors' samples. The chain couples TRBV28 to TRBJ2-5; TRBD2 agrees at 12 bases. Sequencing was performed on PBMCs. DNA for the CDR3: TGTGCCAGCAGCTTACTAGCGGGGGGTGGGGAGACCCAGTACTTC. This translates into CASSLLAGGGETQYF.